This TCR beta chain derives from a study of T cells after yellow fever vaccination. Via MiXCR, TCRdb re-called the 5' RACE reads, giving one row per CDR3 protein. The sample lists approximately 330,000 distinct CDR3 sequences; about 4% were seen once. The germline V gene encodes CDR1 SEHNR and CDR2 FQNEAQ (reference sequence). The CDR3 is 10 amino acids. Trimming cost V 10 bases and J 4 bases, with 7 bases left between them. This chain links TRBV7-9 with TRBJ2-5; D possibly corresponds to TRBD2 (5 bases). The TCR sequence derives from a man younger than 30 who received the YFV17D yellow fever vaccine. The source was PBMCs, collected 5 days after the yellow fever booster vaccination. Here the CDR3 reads CATRGETQYF. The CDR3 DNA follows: TGTGCCACCCGGGGAGAGACCCAGTACTTC.